This TCR beta chain appears in the sequencing data of a study of beta chain features in type 1 diabetes. The CDR3 spans 17 residues. Germline CDR1 and CDR2: MNHNS and SASEGT. Trimming removed 2 bases from V and 0 bases from J, with 13 bases in between. Since all of the isolated RNA was reverse transcribed, expressed TCRB transcripts were what got sequenced. Assay: immunoSEQ multiplex PCR; the TCRdb copy retains only in-frame clones and omits some. The top ten clones hold more than 3% of a sample with under 300,000 clones, around a quarter of them seen once. The chain has TRBV6-1 and TRBJ2-2; D possibly corresponds to TRBD1 (6 bases). The source material was central memory CD4+ T cells from blood. The receptor comes from a man between 25 and 39 years old in good health. This chain's CDR3 is CASSERTAYANTGELFF. The CDR3 DNA follows: TGTGCCAGCAGTGAACGGACAGCTTACGCGAACACCGGGGAGCTGTTTTTT.